Below, 15 T cell receptor beta chains from the same sample are listed, as sequenced in a study of T cells after yellow fever vaccination. A single record per CDR3 protein comes from TCRdb applying MiXCR to the 5' RACE reads. The sample includes some 420,000 distinct CDR3 sequences, around 20% seen only once; the top ten take roughly a sixth. This material consisted of PBMCs, taken before the yellow fever booster vaccination. These receptors originate from a man aged 18 to 29 who received the YFV17D yellow fever vaccine.

V and J are TRBV20-1 and TRBJ2-5; D perhaps matches TRBD2 (6 bases). Germline V CDR1 and CDR2: DFQATT, SNEGSKA (reference sequence). The CDR3 extends over 14 amino acids. V dropped 6 bases and J dropped 5 bases, with 19 bases sitting between them. The CDR3 reads CSASLDSGGETQYF. The CDR3 coding sequence is TGCAGTGCCTCCCTCGACAGCGGAGGGGAGACCCAGTACTTC.

J is TRBJ2-5 and V is TRBV4-1, with 8 bases fitting TRBD1. V lost 1 base and J lost 5; bases outside the gene matches: 3. Germline CDR1 MGHRA, CDR2 YSYEKL. The CDR3 loop spans 14 amino acids. Here the CDR3 DNA reads TGCGCCAGCAGCCAAGCAGGGGGCTATGAGACCCAGTACTTC. It yields the protein CASSQAGGYETQYF.

The rearrangement links TRBV6-5 to TRBJ2-7; 7 bases match TRBD1. This CDR3 contains 12 residues. J gave up 9 bases and V 6 bases, and 8 bases lay outside the gene matches. The V gene's germline CDR1 is MNHEY and CDR2 SVGAGI. The CDR3, as DNA: TGTGCCAGCAGCGACAGGGTTTCTGGGCAGTACTTC. It yields the protein CASSDRVSGQYF.

In this sample, this clonotype turned up a few times. The chain combines TRBV6-1 with TRBJ1-5; D unclear. Germline V CDR1 and CDR2: MNHNS, SASEGT. The CDR3 loop spans 15 amino acids. V was cut by 3 bases and J by 2 bases, with 11 bases left in between. CDR3: CASSELRNRNQPQHF. In DNA, the CDR3 is TGTGCCAGCAGTGAGTTGAGGAATCGCAATCAGCCCCAGCATTTT.

V is TRBV6-4 and J is TRBJ2-1; D possibly corresponds to TRBD2 (6 bases). V was clipped by 2 bases and J by 8 bases, with 16 bases between them. This CDR3 contains 15 residues. In germline, CDR1 is MRHNA, CDR2 SNTAGT. The chain's CDR3 is CASSDGPAGLDEQFF. DNA of the CDR3: TGTGCCAGCAGTGACGGCCCCGCGGGGCTGGATGAGCAGTTCTTC.

This clonotype has just a few counts. The chain combines TRBV5-1 with TRBJ1-2; D possibly corresponds to TRBD1 (5 bases). The ends were cut back, 4 bases at V and 6 bases at J, with 13 bases in the middle. In germline, CDR1 is SGHRS, CDR2 YFSETQ. The CDR3 contains 13 residues. CDR3 nucleotide sequence: TGCGCCAGCAGCCCAGGGACCGGACATGGCTACACCTTC. It encodes CASSPGTGHGYTF.

V and J are TRBV10-3 and TRBJ2-1, with 7 positions matching TRBD2. The CDR3 contains 14 residues. After removal of 3 bases from V and 9 bases from J, the junction contained 8 bases not matched to a gene. Germline CDR1 and CDR2: ENHRY and SYGVKD. CDR3 in DNA: TGTGCCATCAGTGATCCTAGCGGTGGTATTGAGCAGTTCTTC. As protein: CAISDPSGGIEQFF.

This clonotype was counted many times. V and J are TRBV5-5 and TRBJ1-5; 7 nucleotides agree with TRBD1. Per the germline V gene, CDR1 is SGHKS and CDR2 is YYEKEE (reference sequence). J was trimmed by 6 bases and V by 5 bases; bases with no gene match: 2. This CDR3 has 12 amino acids. As DNA, the CDR3 is TGTGCCAGCAGTTGGACAGGTCAGCCCCAGCATTTT. This sequence encodes CASSWTGQPQHF.

The chain employs TRBV9 and TRBJ1-2; 7 bases line up with TRBD1. J gave up 8 bases and V 3 bases, and 10 bases lay outside the gene matches. The CDR3 has 14 residues. Germline-derived CDR1 and CDR2 are SGDLS and YYNGEE. CDR3 protein: CASSEPLRGQGYTF. CDR3 DNA: TGTGCCAGCAGCGAACCCCTAAGGGGGCAGGGCTACACCTTC.

This clonotype turned up a few times. V gene TRBV11-2 combines with J gene TRBJ2-7; D is unresolved. Per germline, CDR1 SGHAT and CDR2 FQNNGV. V lost 4 bases and J lost 5, with 9 bases in between. The CDR3 is 12 residues long. This CDR3 is CASSYLSHEQYV. The CDR3 bases are TGTGCCAGCAGCTACCTTAGTCACGAGCAGTACGTC.

This chain connects TRBV6-1 to TRBJ2-1; 11 bases match TRBD2. Germline V lookup: CDR1 MNHNS, CDR2 SASEGT. This CDR3 has 15 residues. V was clipped by 7 bases and J by 4 bases; unmatched bases: 6. CDR3 nucleotide sequence: TGTGCCAGCAATCCGACTAGCGGGGCATACAATGAGCAGTTCTTC. Amino acid sequence: CASNPTSGAYNEQFF.

There are a few counts of this clonotype. This chain connects TRBV29-1 to TRBJ1-4, with TRBD1 identical over 8 bases. Germline assignment: CDR1 SQVTM and CDR2 ANQGSEA. V gave up 7 bases and J gave up 2 bases; unmatched junction bases: 3. The CDR3 extends over 13 amino acids. Here the CDR3 reads CSAGGSTNEKLFF. The CDR3 nucleotides are TGCAGCGCAGGGGGCTCGACTAATGAAAAACTGTTTTTT. Combining the CDR3 with reference TRBV29-1 and TRBJ1-4 gives the whole variable domain SAVISQKPSRDICQRGTSLTIQCQVDSQVTMMFWYRQQPGQSLTLIATANQGSEATYESGFVIDKFPISRPNLTFSTLTVSNMSPEDSSIYLCSAGGSTNEKLFFGSGTQLSVL.

The J gene is TRBJ2-3, the V gene TRBV6-2 or TRBV6-3; D remains unclear. Germline V gene lookup returns CDR1 MNHEY and CDR2 SVGEGT. The V gene lost 5 bases and the J gene lost 7 bases, with 7 bases spanning the gap. The CDR3 covers 11 residues. This chain's CDR3 is CASSRTNTQYF. The CDR3 coding sequence is TGTGCCAGCAGTCGGACCAATACGCAGTATTTT.

This clonotype was observed a few times. The V and J genes are TRBV7-2 and TRBJ1-5; D unclear. CDR1 and CDR2 from the germline V gene are SGHTA and FQGNSA. There are 13 residues in the CDR3. Trimming took 3 bases from V and 6 from J, leaving 9 bases between them. For the CDR3, the DNA is TGTGCCAGCAGCTTCGGACCCAGTCAGCCCCAGCATTTT. It is translated as CASSFGPSQPQHF.

The chain employs TRBV10-3 and TRBJ2-3; 8 nucleotides align to TRBD1. Germline loops: CDR1 ENHRY, CDR2 SYGVKD. Trimming cost V 6 bases and J 4 bases; bases outside gene matches: 3. This CDR3 has 13 residues. This chain's CDR3 is CAISGQGADTQYF. Written as DNA, the CDR3 is TGTGCCATCAGCGGACAGGGCGCAGATACGCAGTATTTT.